A single sample gave rise to the 30 T cell receptor beta chains below, sequenced in a study of shared clonotypes between healthy human individuals. Libraries were prepared by immunoSEQ multiplex PCR; TCRdb keeps only in-frame clonotypes and omits some of them. The profile covers millions of clones, with around nine tenths appearing a single time and over 0.12% taken by the ten largest. The specimen sequenced was naive CD4+ T cells sorted from blood. The subset was: CD45RA+ positively selected. Source of these receptors: a man aged 18 to 30 in good health.

The gene calls are TRBV5-1 and TRBJ2-3; no clear D gene. Germline V CDR1 and CDR2: SGHRS, YFSETQ. The CDR3 loop spans 15 amino acids. V dropped 5 bases and J dropped 4 bases, with 17 bases sitting between them. CDR3 DNA sequence: TGCGCCAGCAGTGTATGGGGAACTGACGCAGATACGCAGTATTTT. It encodes CASSVWGTDADTQYF.

This clone appeared once. This chain uses TRBV2 with TRBJ1-5; the D gene is possibly TRBD1 (6 bases). Germline CDR1 is SNHLY and CDR2 is FYNNEI. Trimming removed 7 bases from V and 2 bases from J, with 9 bases in between. The CDR3 consists of 13 residues. CDR3 sequence: CASNREGNQPQHF. CDR3 in DNA: TGTGCCAGCAACAGGGAGGGCAATCAGCCCCAGCATTTT.

The DNA for the CDR3 is TGTGCCAGCAGCCCAAAAACGGCGGCCACCCCGTACTTC. Protein sequence: CASSPKTAATPYF. The rearrangement links TRBV11-2 to TRBJ2-7; no clear D gene. V lost 5 bases and J 12 bases, leaving 20 bases between the germline ends. Germline lookup yields CDR1 SGHAT and CDR2 FQNNGV. This CDR3 has 13 residues.

The chain is built from TRBV4-1 and TRBJ2-7; tentatively, D is TRBD1 or TRBD2 (6 bases each). This CDR3 comprises 18 residues. Germline CDR1 and CDR2: MGHRA and YSYEKL. With 0 bases removed from V and 5 bases from J, the gap between germline ends came to 23 bases. CDR3 nucleotides: TGCGCCAGCAGCCAAGATTTCGGGCGGGGAAGGGGGAATAACGAGCAGTACTTC. Translation: CASSQDFGRGRGNNEQYF.

CDR3 amino acids: CATSRVWAGGMTDEQFF. The CDR3 bases are TGTGCCACCAGCAGAGTCTGGGCAGGGGGCATGACGGATGAGCAGTTCTTC. The chain links TRBV15 to TRBJ2-1; 8 positions agree with TRBD1. The CDR3 runs 17 residues. V dropped 1 base and J dropped 8; count of bases not matched to a gene: 13. Looked up from germline, CDR1 is LNHNV and CDR2 is YYDKDF (reference sequence).

The rearrangement uses TRBV2 and TRBJ1-4; a possible D gene is TRBD1 (5 bases). Germline V lookup: CDR1 SNHLY, CDR2 FYNNEI. The CDR3 loop spans 16 amino acids. Trimming took off 6 bases at V and 8 bases at J, with 22 bases between the two ends. This chain's CDR3 is CASSGNGGPVMEKLFF. The CDR3 nucleotides read TGTGCCAGCAGCGGAAACGGGGGACCCGTTATGGAAAAACTGTTTTTT.

The V gene is TRBV10-3, the J gene TRBJ1-6; D might be TRBD1 (5 bases). The germline V gene has CDR1 ENHRY and CDR2 SYGVKD. The CDR3 consists of 14 residues. V gave up 6 bases and J gave up 7 bases, with 13 bases separating them. CDR3 loop: CAIRDSFENSPLHF. In nucleotides, the CDR3 is TGTGCCATCAGAGACAGTTTTGAGAATTCACCCCTCCACTTT.

A note on this clone: Other DNA sequences in this sample translate to the same CDR3. The V call is TRBV5-4, the J call TRBJ1-4; D gene ambiguous. There are 15 residues in the CDR3. CDR1 and CDR2 from the germline V gene are SGHNT and YYREEE (reference sequence). The V end lost 0 bases, the J end lost 0 bases, and 6 bases lay between the germline ends. The CDR3 region is CASSLDGATNEKLFF. In nucleotides, the CDR3 is TGTGCCAGCAGCTTGGATGGAGCAACTAATGAAAAACTGTTTTTT. The full variable domain, rest sourced from reference TRBV5-4 and TRBJ1-4, is ETGVTQSPTHLIKTRGQQVTLRCSSQSGHNTVSWYQQALGQGPQFIFQYYREEENGRGNFPPRFSGLQFPNYSSELNVNALELDDSALYLCASSLDGATNEKLFFGSGTQLSVL.

The V call is TRBV29-1, the J call TRBJ2-7; 9 bases align to TRBD1. V lost 7 bases to trimming and J lost 4 bases; unmatched junction nucleotides: 8. This CDR3 has 13 residues. Per germline, CDR1 SQVTM and CDR2 ANQGSEA. This CDR3 reads CSAGSGTGYEQYF. The DNA of the CDR3 is TGCAGCGCGGGATCCGGGACAGGGTACGAGCAGTACTTC.

This sequence joins TRBV19 and TRBJ2-3; 9 nucleotides match TRBD2. The CDR3 extends over 21 amino acids. The J segment lost 0 bases and the V segment lost 5 bases, leaving 21 bases of the junction unmatched. The germline CDR1 and CDR2 sequences are LNHDA and SQIVND (reference sequence). The CDR3 sequence: CASSSIAPLSGGLTSTDTQYF. In DNA form, the CDR3 reads TGTGCCAGTAGTTCAATAGCCCCCCTAAGCGGGGGGTTAACTAGCACAGATACGCAGTATTTT.

The sample holds one count of this clone. The J gene is TRBJ1-1, the V gene TRBV5-8; no reliable D call. From germline, CDR1 is SGHTS and CDR2 YDEGEE. This CDR3 comprises 13 residues. The V end lost 7 bases, the J end lost 0 bases, and 10 bases lay between the germline ends. CDR3 DNA: TGTGCCAGCCAACCCCCCATGAACACTGAAGCTTTCTTT. Encoded protein: CASQPPMNTEAFF.

This chain connects TRBV29-1 to TRBJ1-2; D call uncertain. V was clipped by 2 bases and J by 1 base, with 8 bases between them. The CDR3 runs to 13 residues. CDR1 and CDR2 from the germline V gene are SQVTM and ANQGSEA. In DNA, the CDR3 is TGCAGCGTTGAAATGTCGGATAACTATGGCTACACCTTC. The encoded protein is CSVEMSDNYGYTF.

The chain uses TRBV5-1 and TRBJ1-1; 9 positions match TRBD1. This CDR3 comprises 14 residues. The V gene's germline CDR1 is SGHRS and CDR2 YFSETQ. Trimming took 6 bases from V and 2 from J; bases not matched to a gene: 5. The CDR3 DNA follows: TGCGCCAGCAAGAGGGACAGGGATAACACTGAAGCTTTCTTT. Translating it yields CASKRDRDNTEAFF. Filled out from reference TRBV5-1 and TRBJ1-1, the complete variable domain reads KAGVTQTPRYLIKTRGQQVTLSCSPISGHRSVSWYQQTPGQGLQFLFEYFSETQRNKGNFPGRFSGRQFSNSRSEMNVSTLELGDSALYLCASKRDRDNTEAFFGQGTRLTVV.

This sequence joins TRBV27 and TRBJ2-7; TRBD1 matches at 9 bases. The CDR3 is 11 amino acids. The V segment lost 6 bases and the J segment 13 bases; nucleotides outside the gene matches: 7. The germline V gene has CDR1 MNHEY and CDR2 SMNVEV (reference sequence). The CDR3 nucleotides read TGTGCCAGCAGGACCGGGACAGGGCTTTACTTC. Translation: CASRTGTGLYF.

This clone was detected a few times. The V and J genes are TRBV5-6 and TRBJ2-7, with D perhaps TRBD1 (5 bases). The V end was cut by 2 bases, the J end by 3 bases, with 12 bases between. CDR3 size: 14 residues. The germline CDR1 and CDR2 sequences are SGHDT and YYEEEE. The CDR3 nucleotides read TGTGCCAGCAGCTTTACAGGATACAGCTACGAGCAGTACTTC. It encodes CASSFTGYSYEQYF.

V is TRBV27 and J is TRBJ2-6, with 9 bases aligning to TRBD1. CDR1 MNHEY and CDR2 SMNVEV come from the germline V gene (reference sequence). V dropped 2 bases and J dropped 11; count of bases not matched to a gene: 7. This CDR3 region has 15 residues. The CDR3 bases are TGTGCCAGCAGTTTACGGGCGACAGGGGGGTACGTCCTGACTTTC. This encodes CASSLRATGGYVLTF. Looking up the rest from reference TRBV27 and TRBJ2-6 gives the full variable domain: EAQVTQNPRYLITVTGKKLTVTCSQNMNHEYMSWYRQDPGLGLRQIYYSMNVEVTDKGDVPEGYKVSRKEKRNFPLILESPSPNQTSLYFCASSLRATGGYVLTFGAGSRLTVL.

V and J are TRBV9 and TRBJ2-1, with unresolved D. Trimming pared 4 bases from V and 1 base from J, leaving 12 bases between. The CDR3 runs to 15 residues. The V gene's germline CDR1 is SGDLS and CDR2 YYNGEE. Here the CDR3 reads CASSPGVQSYNEQFF. DNA for the CDR3: TGTGCCAGCAGCCCAGGAGTCCAATCCTACAATGAGCAGTTCTTC.

V is TRBV6-5 and J is TRBJ1-1; a possible D gene is TRBD1 (5 bases). V gave up 6 bases and J gave up 7 bases, with 15 bases separating them. CDR1 and CDR2 (germline): MNHEY, SVGAGI. The CDR3 length is 13 residues. The CDR3 sequence: CASRQTGTDEAFF. CDR3 nucleotides: TGTGCCAGCAGGCAAACCGGGACGGATGAAGCTTTCTTT.

This clone appeared a single time. The chain combines TRBV7-2 with TRBJ1-2; D call uncertain. This CDR3 has 11 amino acids. Germline CDR1 SGHTA, CDR2 FQGNSA. V lost 5 bases and J lost 6, with 7 bases in between. The chain's CDR3 is CASSLLNGYTF. CDR3 bases: TGTGCCAGCAGCCTCTTAAATGGCTACACCTTC. Full variable domain (outside the CDR3, taken from reference TRBV7-2 and TRBJ1-2): GAGVSQSPSNKVTEKGKDVELRCDPISGHTALYWYRQSLGQGLEFLIYFQGNSAPDKSGLPSDRFSAERTGGSVSTLTIQRTQQEDSAVYLCASSLLNGYTFGSGTRLTVV.

This clone was seen a few times. The sample carries other DNA sequences with the same CDR3. The rearrangement uses TRBV30 and TRBJ1-4, with TRBD1 as a possible D gene (5 bases). The germline V and J ends were trimmed by 1 base and 5 bases, with 11 bases remaining between them. The CDR3 sequence is 14 residues long. From germline, CDR1 is GTSNPN and CDR2 SVGIG (reference sequence). The CDR3 spells CAWSAGTANEKLFF. CDR3 bases: TGTGCCTGGAGTGCTGGGACGGCAAATGAAAAACTGTTTTTT.

This chain joins TRBV5-1 and TRBJ2-3; no clear D gene. The CDR3 runs 14 residues. V shed 0 bases and J shed 5 bases, with 10 bases lying between them. Germline values: CDR1 SGHRS, CDR2 YFSETQ. The CDR3 region has the DNA TGCGCCAGCAGCTTGGTAGGGCCCGGAGATACGCAGTATTTT. Translation: CASSLVGPGDTQYF.

The chain employs TRBV4-3 and TRBJ1-1, with a weak D call TRBD1 (6 bases). V gave up 4 bases and J gave up 4 bases, with 19 bases separating them. From germline, CDR1 is LGHNA and CDR2 YSLEER. CDR3 length: 16 residues. The CDR3 is CASSRAPGESITEAFF. The CDR3 DNA is TGCGCCAGCAGCCGCGCCCCAGGGGAAAGTATCACTGAAGCTTTCTTT.

V gene TRBV6-5 combines with J gene TRBJ2-7; the D gene could be TRBD1 or TRBD2 (5 bases each). The CDR3 runs 14 residues. CDR1 and CDR2 from the germline V gene are MNHEY and SVGAGI. V gave up 6 bases and J gave up 3 bases, with 15 bases separating them. The CDR3 is CASSRPGPNYEQYF. CDR3 coding DNA: TGTGCCAGCAGCCGACCGGGACCGAACTACGAGCAGTACTTC.

The chain combines TRBV7-3 with TRBJ1-1; possible D gene TRBD1, 5 bases. Germline lookup yields CDR1 SGHTA and CDR2 FQGTGA. The CDR3 sequence is 14 residues long. Trimming cost V 1 base and J 3 bases, with 9 bases left between them. The DNA of the CDR3 is TGTGCCAGCAGCTTAAATGCGGGGGACACTGAAGCTTTCTTT. Translation gives CASSLNAGDTEAFF. Full variable domain (rest looked up from reference TRBV7-3 and TRBJ1-1): GAGVSQTPSNKVTEKGKYVELRCDPISGHTALYWYRQSLGQGPEFLIYFQGTGAADDSGLPNDRFFAVRPEGSVSTLKIQRTERGDSAVYLCASSLNAGDTEAFFGQGTRLTVV.

The chain has TRBV11-2 and TRBJ1-2; no firm D call. The V and J ends lost 2 bases and 7 bases respectively, with 8 bases between them. Germline CDR1 and CDR2: SGHAT and FQNNGV. The CDR3 spans 12 residues. Written as DNA, the CDR3 is TGTGCCAGCAGCTTATTCGGTGGTGGCTACACCTTC. It yields the protein CASSLFGGGYTF.

This chain connects TRBV19 to TRBJ1-3; 8 bases align to TRBD1. This CDR3 is 18 amino acids long. With V trimmed by 2 bases and J by 2 bases, 11 bases remained unmatched. Germline CDR1 and CDR2: LNHDA and SQIVND (reference sequence). The CDR3 bases are TGTGCCAGTAGTATAAGGGGGACAGGATCCCCGGCTGGAAACACCATATATTTT. Its translation: CASSIRGTGSPAGNTIYF.

The chain carries TRBV2 and TRBJ1-1; D remains unclear. This CDR3 spans 13 amino acids. V gave up 6 bases and J gave up 0 bases, with 8 bases separating them. Per germline, CDR1 SNHLY and CDR2 FYNNEI. CDR3 sequence (DNA): TGTGCCAGCAGGCGGGGTTTGAACACTGAAGCTTTCTTT. Translating it yields CASRRGLNTEAFF. Full variable domain (remainder filled in from reference TRBV2 and TRBJ1-1): EPEVTQTPSHQVTQMGQEVILRCVPISNHLYFYWYRQILGQKVEFLVSFYNNEISEKSEIFDDQFSVERPDGSNFTLKIRSTKLEDSAMYFCASRRGLNTEAFFGQGTRLTVV.

V gene TRBV7-2 combines with J gene TRBJ2-5; TRBD1 agrees at 9 bases. The CDR3 loop spans 15 amino acids. V trimming: 4 bases; J trimming: 3 bases; junction bases outside the gene matches: 6. CDR1 and CDR2 (germline): SGHTA, FQGNSA. The CDR3 region is CASSSSGTGKETQYF. The CDR3 nucleotides read TGTGCCAGCAGCTCGTCCGGGACAGGGAAAGAGACCCAGTACTTC.

The rearrangement uses TRBV9 and TRBJ2-5; 12 positions agree with TRBD2. J was trimmed by 2 bases and V by 4 bases; bases with no gene match: 6. The length of the CDR3 is 16 residues. Per the germline V gene, CDR1 is SGDLS and CDR2 is YYNGEE. The CDR3 sequence: CASSSGLAGRQETQYF. The CDR3 bases are TGTGCCAGCAGCTCAGGACTAGCGGGGCGACAAGAGACCCAGTACTTC.

CDR3 DNA: TGCGCCAGCAGCTTGGGAATACAGGGGGTCGCCGGGGAGCTGTTTTTT. Its translation is CASSLGIQGVAGELFF. The J gene is TRBJ2-2, the V gene TRBV5-1; TRBD1 matches 8 bases. This CDR3 contains 16 residues. From germline, CDR1 is SGHRS and CDR2 YFSETQ. The J segment lost 6 bases and the V segment lost 0 bases, leaving 7 bases of the junction unmatched. Full variable domain (remainder filled in from reference TRBV5-1 and TRBJ2-2): KAGVTQTPRYLIKTRGQQVTLSCSPISGHRSVSWYQQTPGQGLQFLFEYFSETQRNKGNFPGRFSGRQFSNSRSEMNVSTLELGDSALYLCASSLGIQGVAGELFFGEGSRLTVL.